These 22 T cell receptor beta chains were sequenced from one sample in a study of T cells after yellow fever vaccination. TCRdb re-called the 5' RACE reads with MiXCR, one entry per CDR3 protein. The sample has around 250,000 distinct CDR3 sequences; less than 9% are singletons. This sample comprised CD4+ T cells sorted from PBMCs, obtained 15 days after the yellow fever booster vaccination. The receptors stem from a man aged 25 to 45 who received the YFV17D yellow fever vaccine.

About this clonotype: A much larger clone lies one base from this, so it may be a read error. V and J are TRBV29-1 and TRBJ2-3; 11 nucleotides match TRBD2. The germline V gene encodes CDR1 SQVTM and CDR2 ANQGSEA. This CDR3 has 14 amino acids. The CDR3 coding sequence is TGCAGCGCGACTAGCGGGGACAACACAGATACGAAGTATTTT. This translates into CSATSGDNTDTKYF.

This clonotype was seen many times. The chain is built from TRBV28 and TRBJ2-7; 11 nucleotides agree with TRBD2. Germline V gene sequence: CDR1 MDHEN, CDR2 SYDVKM. This CDR3 contains 15 residues. The V segment lost 5 bases and the J segment 7 bases; nucleotides outside the gene matches: 10. The CDR3 sequence: CASSRPLAGVGEQYF. CDR3 DNA: TGTGCCAGCAGTAGACCACTAGCGGGAGTTGGAGAGCAGTACTTC.

This clonotype was recorded a few times. The chain joins TRBV12-3 or TRBV12-4 to TRBJ1-2; maybe TRBD1 (5 bases). The CDR3 has 14 residues. V dropped 7 bases and J dropped 2 bases, with 14 bases sitting between them. The CDR3 region has the DNA TGTGCCAGCAACCTAGAGGGGAGGAACTATGGCTACACCTTC. It translates to CASNLEGRNYGYTF.

V usage is TRBV20-1 and J usage is TRBJ2-1, with 7 bases matching TRBD2. Germline V CDR1 and CDR2: DFQATT, SNEGSKA (reference sequence). The CDR3 has 17 amino acids. Germline trimming cut 0 bases from V and 0 bases from J; bases unmatched to any gene: 8. The CDR3 nucleotides read TGCAGTGCTAGAGATCTAGCCGGGACTATCTCCTACAATGAGCAGTTCTTC. This sequence encodes CSARDLAGTISYNEQFF.

This clonotype showed up just a few times. V gene TRBV5-1 combines with J gene TRBJ2-6, with D possibly being TRBD1 (6 bases). CDR1 and CDR2 from the germline V gene are SGHRS and YFSETQ. This CDR3 spans 15 amino acids. V lost 4 bases and J 4 bases, leaving 12 bases between the germline ends. The CDR3 DNA is TGCGCCAGCAGCCCACAGGGCTACGGGGCCAACGTCCTGACTTTC. It translates to CASSPQGYGANVLTF. Combining the CDR3 with reference TRBV5-1 and TRBJ2-6 gives the whole variable domain KAGVTQTPRYLIKTRGQQVTLSCSPISGHRSVSWYQQTPGQGLQFLFEYFSETQRNKGNFPGRFSGRQFSNSRSEMNVSTLELGDSALYLCASSPQGYGANVLTFGAGSRLTVL.

The chain joins TRBV19 to TRBJ1-4; TRBD1 agrees at 9 bases. The V and J ends lost 7 bases and 7 bases, in that order; junction bases with no gene match: 7. The germline gives CDR1 LNHDA, CDR2 SQIVND (reference sequence). The CDR3 sequence is 14 residues long. CDR3 in DNA: TGTGCCAGTAACGCCCGGGACAGGGCTGAAAAACTGTTTTTT. Translated: CASNARDRAEKLFF.

The table lists this clonotype with a count of one. Just one base apart from a much larger clone, this may be a read error. J is TRBJ2-3 and V is TRBV29-1; possible D gene TRBD1, 6 bases. CDR1 and CDR2 (germline): SQVTM, ANQGSEA. CDR3 length: 18 amino acids. The CDR3 sequence: CSIEDRMGSSQGTDTQYF. DNA of the CDR3: TGCAGCATTGAAGACAGGATGGGATCATCCCAGGGCACAGATACGCAGTATTTT.

Comments on this clonotype: A clone one base away is much larger, so this may be a read error. This CDR3 fails to terminate in the conserved phenylalanine or tryptophan, so it likely reflects a read error. The V gene is TRBV5-4, the J gene TRBJ1-6; D ambiguous. The V gene lost 6 bases and the J gene lost 6 bases, with 16 bases spanning the gap. Per germline, CDR1 SGHNT and CDR2 YYREEE (reference sequence). The CDR3 extends over 15 amino acids. The CDR3 DNA is TGTGCCAGCACCTCGAACGACCTCCTTAATTCACCCCTCCACTTA. It yields the protein CASTSNDLLNSPLHL.

Worth noting for this clonotype: Sequence at one end of the junction differs from germline and may be a read error. The V call is TRBV7-9, the J call TRBJ2-3, with D possibly matching TRBD2 (5 bases). Germline V gene sequence: CDR1 SEHNR, CDR2 FQNEAQ (reference sequence). The CDR3 contains 15 residues. CDR3 sequence reads: CASSLAPRDTDTQYF. The CDR3 DNA reads as TGTGCCAGCAGCCTAGCCCCCCGAGACACAGATACGCAGTATTTT.

This chain uses TRBV6-2 or TRBV6-3 with TRBJ2-2; unclear D gene. The CDR3 loop spans 13 amino acids. Per the germline V gene, CDR1 is MNHEY and CDR2 is SVGEGT. With 7 bases removed from V and 3 bases from J, the gap between germline ends came to 9 bases. In nucleotides, the CDR3 is TGTGCCAGCAAGGGCAGTCACACCGGGGAGCTGTTTTTT. Its translation is CASKGSHTGELFF.

The chain uses TRBV4-3 and TRBJ2-1; 12 nucleotides match TRBD2. V dropped 1 base and J dropped 7; count of bases not matched to a gene: 2. The CDR3 runs 15 residues. Per the germline V gene, CDR1 is LGHNA and CDR2 is YSLEER. This chain's CDR3 is CASSQGTSGINEQFF. The CDR3 bases are TGCGCCAGCAGCCAAGGGACTAGCGGGATAAATGAGCAGTTCTTC.

At least ten counts were recorded for this clonotype. The chain employs TRBV15 and TRBJ2-7, with 10 bases fitting TRBD1. V gave up 2 bases and J gave up 3 bases; unmatched junction bases: 4. This CDR3 is built from 15 residues. Germline V gene lookup returns CDR1 LNHNV and CDR2 YYDKDF (reference sequence). The CDR3 nucleotides read TGTGCCACCAGCAGACCGGGACAGGGGTTCTACGAGCAGTACTTC. This translates into CATSRPGQGFYEQYF.

This clonotype was seen more than once but under ten times. The chain combines TRBV28 with TRBJ1-4; tentative D call: TRBD1 (5 bases). The V end lost 6 bases, the J end lost 5 bases, and 16 bases lay between the germline ends. Looked up from germline, CDR1 is MDHEN and CDR2 is SYDVKM. The CDR3 spans 15 residues. CDR3 in DNA: TGTGCCAGCAGGAGCCCGGGACGGCAAAATGAAAAACTGTTTTTT. Amino acids: CASRSPGRQNEKLFF.

This clonotype has ten or more counts. V and J are TRBV5-5 and TRBJ2-5; the match to TRBD2 covers 12 bases. The CDR3 runs 16 residues. Germline CDR1 SGHKS, CDR2 YYEKEE (reference sequence). The trim removed 4 bases at V and 7 bases at J, leaving 11 bases unmatched. Written as DNA, the CDR3 is TGTGCCAGCAGCGCGGGCCTGACTAGCGGGAGTGGGACCCAGTACTTC. Its protein is CASSAGLTSGSGTQYF.

There are many counts of this clonotype. V gene TRBV5-1 combines with J gene TRBJ2-2; 7 positions match TRBD1. The V gene end was trimmed by 0 bases and the J gene end by 6 bases; junction bases not matched to a gene: 5. Germline V gene data show CDR1 as SGHRS and CDR2 as YFSETQ. This CDR3 has 15 residues. The CDR3 is CASSLATGYSGELFF. The CDR3 DNA is TGCGCCAGCAGCTTGGCGACAGGGTATTCCGGGGAGCTGTTTTTT.

This clonotype was observed a handful of times. The rearrangement uses TRBV29-1 and TRBJ2-7; D not resolved. Germline V gene sequence: CDR1 SQVTM, CDR2 ANQGSEA. V was clipped by 1 base and J by 2 bases, with 6 bases between them. The CDR3 sequence is 12 residues long. CDR3 sequence: CSVEGVAYEQYF. In DNA form, the CDR3 reads TGCAGCGTTGAAGGGGTGGCCTACGAGCAGTACTTC.

The table lists this clonotype with a few counts. The rearrangement joins TRBV7-2 to TRBJ1-2; no clear D gene. The CDR3 is 12 residues long. In germline, CDR1 is SGHTA, CDR2 FQGNSA. Trimming left V 1 base short and J 10 bases short, with 10 bases between. The DNA for the CDR3 is TGTGCCAGCAGCTTAGAAGTTCAGGCCTACACCTTC. This encodes CASSLEVQAYTF.

This clonotype was counted many times. Compared with germline, one end of the junction differs, possibly owing to a read error. CDR3 coding DNA: TGTGCCAGCAGGTTAGCTAGGGACACTGAAGCTTTCTTT. Its translation is CASRLARDTEAFF. V gene TRBV12-3 or TRBV12-4 combines with J gene TRBJ1-1; D not resolved. The CDR3 contains 13 residues.

This clonotype was observed at least ten times. The chain employs TRBV29-1 and TRBJ2-7, with 11 nucleotides matching TRBD2. Germline-derived CDR1 and CDR2 are SQVTM and ANQGSEA. The CDR3 is made up of 15 amino acids. Trimming took 4 bases from V and 6 from J; bases not matched to a gene: 11. CDR3 nucleotides: TGCAGCGTTGTGTTAGCGGGAGGGCCGATCAGCGAGCAGTACTTC. Its translation: CSVVLAGGPISEQYF.

This clonotype was detected only a few times. The V and J genes are TRBV3-1 and TRBJ2-7; 12 bases align to TRBD2. V was clipped by 4 bases and J by 6 bases; unmatched bases: 7. The length of the CDR3 is 15 residues. Germline V gives CDR1 LGHDT, CDR2 YNNKEL (reference sequence). DNA of the CDR3: TGTGCCAGCAGCCCCCCTAGCGGGAGGGCCGCCGAGCAGTACTTC. It is translated as CASSPPSGRAAEQYF.

The table lists this clonotype with a few counts. The chain combines TRBV20-1 with TRBJ2-1, with 12 positions matching TRBD2. The J segment lost 10 bases and the V segment lost 4 bases, leaving 5 bases of the junction unmatched. Germline-derived CDR1 and CDR2 are DFQATT and SNEGSKA (reference sequence). The CDR3 is 13 amino acids. CDR3 in DNA: TGCAGTGCTAAGAGACTAGCGGGAGAAGAGCAGTTCTTC. Translated: CSAKRLAGEEQFF.

This clonotype was picked up many times. The J gene is TRBJ2-1, the V gene TRBV30, with D possibly matching TRBD2 (5 bases). This CDR3 has 12 amino acids. The germline CDR1 and CDR2 sequences are GTSNPN and SVGIG (reference sequence). V dropped 1 base and J dropped 13 bases, with 14 bases sitting between them. The CDR3 DNA reads TGTGCCTGGAGTGGCGGGTCAATGAGACAGTTCTTC. It yields the protein CAWSGGSMRQFF.